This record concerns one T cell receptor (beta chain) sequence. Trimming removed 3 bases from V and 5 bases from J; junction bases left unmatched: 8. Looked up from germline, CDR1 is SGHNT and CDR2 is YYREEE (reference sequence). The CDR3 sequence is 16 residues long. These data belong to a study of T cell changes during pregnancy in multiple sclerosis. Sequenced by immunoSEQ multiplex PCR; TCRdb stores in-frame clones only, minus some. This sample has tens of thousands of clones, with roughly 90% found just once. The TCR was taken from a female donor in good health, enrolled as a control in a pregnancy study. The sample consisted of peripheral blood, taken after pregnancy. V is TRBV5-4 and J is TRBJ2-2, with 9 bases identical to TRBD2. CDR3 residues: CASSSVVAGVTGELFF. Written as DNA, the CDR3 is TGTGCCAGCAGCTCGGTGGTAGCGGGAGTAACCGGGGAGCTGTTTTTT.